Detailed here is one T cell receptor beta chain. The antigen this receptor binds is unknown. No much larger clone exists at a distance of one base, and base qualities are not known. This specimen belongs to a study of blood T cell repertoires in COVID-19 (dated by TCRdb to 2018 to 2021). Regarding the research as a whole: Collaborator samples came from the United States, Italy and Spain and covered acute and convalescent phases of COVID-19. A de-identified subject ID, COVID-19 status, age in years and sex were almost always included in the sample metadata. The prospective study material was composed of cDNA or gDNA derived from T cells, B-cell-depleted T cells, or PBMCs. Where HLA class I and class II types were available, the types were taken from metadata supplied by the sample provider, not from assay-based typing. Samples were obtained from the ongoing ImmuneRACE study (first 160 participants) and from 950 to 1,500 subjects provided by 6 global collaborators. The dataset comprised deeply sampled blood TCRbeta repertoires from subjects exposed to, actively infected with, or recovered from COVID-19. A freely available public database, intended as a resource for researchers studying the immune response to SARS-CoV-2, is where the repertoires were released. Study-wide findings and limitations: Clinical and demographic metadata were provided uncurated, with the amount varying by source and participant.

The V and J ends are trimmed by 4 bases and 5 bases, leaving 18 bases between them. The germline V gene provides CDR1 SGHRS and CDR2 YFSETQ. The CDR3 goes from the cysteine to the phenylalanine over 15 residues. The DNA shown is the 45-base CDR3, in frame from base 1. One collaborating source in Seattle enrolled patients during active infection and followed them longitudinally through the course of disease. Collaborating institutions collected whole blood in K2EDTA tubes following their own protocols. For TCRbeta analysis, collaborators shipped samples in one of three forms: frozen whole blood, isolated PBMCs, or DNA extracted from either of those sample types. TCRbeta CDR3 regions were amplified from genomic DNA using the immunoSEQ Assay, a bias-controlled multiplex PCR. The published analysis was carried out like this. The number of nucleated cells in each sample was estimated from the amplification of reference gene primers within the assay. To quantify the absolute abundance of each unique TCRbeta CDR3 rearrangement, sequence reads were collapsed and filtered. For each sample, productive Simpson clonality was calculated by taking the square root of Simpson's diversity index across productive rearrangements. Imported from immuneACCESS, the table was reduced by TCRdb to in-frame sequences with V and J called. These copies leave out some clones; in studies compared against another copy, an unresolved V gene accounts for under half, and the cause of the remainder is not known. V and J calls and clone size are those listed in that table; D and trimming were worked out from the DNA. The sample profile shows a few hundred thousand clones; about 91% of them were found once. 10% to 15% of the sample is held by the ten biggest clonotypes.

This TCR came from a woman in her fifties or sixties with COVID-19, enrolled during active disease. The chain links TRBV5-1 with TRBJ1-1; a tentative D call is TRBD1 (5 bases match). The sample taken for sequencing was peripheral blood. The CDR3 here reads CASSPTAGIETEAFF. The DNA reads TGCGCCAGCAGCCCCACGGCAGGGATCGAAACTGAAGCTTTCTTT.